This T cell receptor (beta chain) came from a study of blood T cell repertoires in COVID-19. Study as a whole: Samples came from the United States, Italy and Spain, spanning acute and convalescent COVID-19.

Trimming removed 6 bases at V and 7 bases at J, with 18 bases between. The CDR3 consists of 14 residues. Germline CDR1 and CDR2: SGHDN and FVKESK. Per the original methods: Scientists estimated how many nucleated cells there were by amplifying reference gene primers. TCRdb's table, derived via immunoSEQ multiplex PCR, lists solely in-frame clones and lacks some. V, J and clone size reflect that table, while D and trimming were determined from the DNA. The repertoire holds approximately 300,000 clones, with nearly 90% as singletons. Participants came from about two dozen US areas, aged roughly 18 to 95 years. Each recovered donor of Cohort 3 presented with two negative PCRs, clearance, or symptom resolution.

The rearrangement uses TRBV14 and TRBJ1-2, with no clear D. The sequence derives from a woman in her twenties or thirties who had recovered from COVID-19. Sequences were obtained from PBMCs or T cells enriched from blood (not recorded which). DNA for the CDR3: TGTGCCAGCAGGGACCACGTCTCGGGGTCTGGCTACACCTTC. Translated, it gives CASRDHVSGSGYTF.